The 31 T cell receptor beta chains below come from one sample, sequenced in a study of T cells in Graves' hyperthyroidism and ophthalmopathy. RNA transcripts were the template for amplifying TCR beta CDR3 regions. An initial round of RT-PCR targeting the TCR CDR3 relied on the HTBI primer set. A single record per CDR3 protein comes from TCRdb applying MiXCR to the multiplex PCR reads. The sample shows fewer than 350,000 distinct CDR3 sequences, roughly 15% of them seen only once. Sequencing input: blood. The receptors were sampled from a woman aged 45-59 years with Graves' hyperthyroidism that later progressed to Graves' ophthalmopathy.

The genes are TRBV7-6 and TRBJ1-5; D is unclear. The CDR3 sequence is 14 residues long. Germline CDR1 SGHVS, CDR2 FNYEAQ. Trimming removed 2 bases at V and 6 bases at J, with 11 bases between. CDR3 in DNA: TGTGCCAGCAGCTTATCTTTGTCGGGTCAGCCCCAGCATTTT. This encodes CASSLSLSGQPQHF. Full variable domain (rest looked up from reference TRBV7-6 and TRBJ1-5): GAGVSQSPRYKVTKRGQDVALRCDPISGHVSLYWYRQALGQGPEFLTYFNYEAQQDKSGLPNDRFSAERPEGSISTLTIQRTEQRDSAMYRCASSLSLSGQPQHFGDGTRLSIL.

This clonotype has just a few counts. This chain uses TRBV4-1 with TRBJ1-1; D gene uncertain. V lost 1 base to trimming and J lost 3 bases, with 12 bases between them. CDR1 is MGHRA, CDR2 YSYEKL, per germline. The CDR3 is 15 residues long. CDR3 DNA: TGCGCCAGCAGCCAAGCTGGGGTGAGAGACACTGAAGCTTTCTTT. Protein product: CASSQAGVRDTEAFF.

This clonotype has ten or more counts. This chain uses TRBV18 with TRBJ2-1; 7 bases match TRBD2. Germline values: CDR1 KGHSH, CDR2 LQKENI. This CDR3 has 17 amino acids. V dropped 6 bases and J dropped 0; count of bases not matched to a gene: 11. CDR3 in DNA: TGTGCCAGCTCCCCCTCTTCCGGGAGGATCTCCTACAATGAGCAGTTCTTC. It yields the protein CASSPSSGRISYNEQFF. Using reference TRBV18 and TRBJ2-1 for the parts outside the CDR3, the full variable domain is NAGVMQNPRHLVRRRGQEARLRCSPMKGHSHVYWYRQLPEEGLKFMVYLQKENIIDESGMPKERFSAEFPKEGPSILRIQQVVRGDSAAYFCASSPSSGRISYNEQFFGPGTRLTVL.

This clonotype was counted many times. This sequence joins TRBV28 and TRBJ1-5, with unresolved D. This CDR3 has 14 residues. Per germline, CDR1 MDHEN and CDR2 SYDVKM. Trimming left V 3 bases short and J 2 bases short, with 8 bases between. The CDR3 region has the DNA TGTGCCAGCAGTTTTGTTGGGGGCAATCAGCCCCAGCATTTT. Translated, it gives CASSFVGGNQPQHF.

Many counts were recorded for this clonotype. The chain combines TRBV20-1 with TRBJ2-7, with 7 bases fitting TRBD1. The V segment lost 6 bases and the J segment 1 base; nucleotides outside the gene matches: 9. This CDR3 is built from 14 residues. Germline CDR1 is DFQATT and CDR2 is SNEGSKA (reference sequence). This CDR3 is CSARQGSRSYEQYF. In DNA form, the CDR3 reads TGCAGTGCGAGACAGGGAAGTCGGTCCTACGAGCAGTACTTC.

The rearrangement joins TRBV28 to TRBJ1-3; a possible D gene is TRBD1 (6 bases). This CDR3 is built from 16 residues. CDR1 and CDR2 from the germline V gene are MDHEN and SYDVKM. The V end was cut by 6 bases, the J end by 0 bases, with 15 bases between. CDR3: CASRGGGGGSGNTIYF. The CDR3 DNA reads TGTGCCAGCAGGGGAGGGGGGGGAGGCTCTGGAAACACCATATATTTT.

This clonotype was counted ten times or more. The CDR3 nucleotides read TGCAGTGCTAGACTCCCGGGACACCGGTCCGCTGAAGCTTTCTTT. This codes for CSARLPGHRSAEAFF. The V gene is TRBV20-1, the J gene TRBJ1-1; weak D call: TRBD1 (6 bases). This CDR3 contains 15 residues. Looked up from germline, CDR1 is DFQATT and CDR2 is SNEGSKA (reference sequence). V lost 2 bases and J 6 bases, leaving 19 bases between the germline ends.

The V call is TRBV4-1, the J call TRBJ2-1, with D possibly TRBD1 on 6 matching bases. Trimming took 6 bases from V and 4 from J, leaving 16 bases between them. Per germline, CDR1 MGHRA and CDR2 YSYEKL. The CDR3 has 15 residues. Here the CDR3 reads CASSMFEGQYNEQFF. The DNA for the CDR3 is TGCGCCAGCAGTATGTTCGAAGGACAGTACAATGAGCAGTTCTTC.

Comments on this clonotype: A single base separates this from a much larger clone, so it may be a read error. The chain's CDR3 is CAISDPRPTVQGTQYF. CDR3 DNA: TGTGCCATCAGTGACCCGCGCCCTACAGTGCAAGGGACCCAGTACTTC. The rearrangement joins TRBV10-3 to TRBJ2-5; D ambiguous. Germline CDR1 reads ENHRY; CDR2 reads SYGVKD. There are 16 residues in the CDR3.

There are many counts of this clonotype. This chain uses TRBV7-8 with TRBJ1-1, with D possibly being TRBD1 (5 bases). Germline CDR1 SGHVS, CDR2 FQNEAQ. The CDR3 covers 13 residues. The V and J ends lost 2 bases and 9 bases respectively, with 13 bases between them. CDR3 in DNA: TGTGCCAGCAGCTTATCACAGCAGGGCAAAGCTTTCTTT. As protein: CASSLSQQGKAFF.

This clonotype was recorded a few times. J is TRBJ2-1 and V is TRBV9; 11 bases are shared with TRBD2. The V gene's germline CDR1 is SGDLS and CDR2 YYNGEE. J gave up 10 bases and V 5 bases, and 11 bases lay outside the gene matches. CDR3 length: 15 residues. CDR3 coding DNA: TGTGCCAGCAGGGGGGGGACTAGCGGTCCGGGCGAGCAGTTCTTC. Translating it yields CASRGGTSGPGEQFF. The full variable domain, in which reference TRBV9 and TRBJ2-1 provide the parts outside the CDR3, is DSGVTQTPKHLITATGQRVTLRCSPRSGDLSVYWYQQSLDQGLQFLIQYYNGEERAKGNILERFSAQQFPDLHSELNLSSLELGDSALYFCASRGGTSGPGEQFFGPGTRLTVL.

This clonotype has ten or more counts. The chain employs TRBV27 and TRBJ2-1, with D maybe TRBD1 (5 bases). Trimming cost V 7 bases and J 2 bases, with 6 bases left between them. Germline V gene data show CDR1 as MNHEY and CDR2 as SMNVEV (reference sequence). The length of the CDR3 is 12 residues. The CDR3 bases are TGTGCCAGCACAGGGCCCTACAATGAGCAGTTCTTC. It encodes CASTGPYNEQFF.

The genes are TRBV20-1 and TRBJ2-7; TRBD2 aligns across 9 bases. Germline CDR1 and CDR2: DFQATT and SNEGSKA (reference sequence). V shed 6 bases, J shed 7 bases, and the junction held 10 bases outside the gene matches. There are 13 residues in the CDR3. Written as DNA, the CDR3 is TGCAGTGCCCGCGGGACTAGCCCAAGGGAGCAGTACTTC. It specifies CSARGTSPREQYF.

The chain is built from TRBV7-8 and TRBJ2-1; TRBD2 matches 12 bases. J lost 5 bases, V lost 5 bases, and 10 bases had no gene match. Germline V CDR1 and CDR2: SGHVS, FQNEAQ. The CDR3 loop spans 17 amino acids. The DNA for the CDR3 is TGTGCCAGCAGCCCATACCCTAGCGGGAGGGCCAACAATGAGCAGTTCTTC. It codes for CASSPYPSGRANNEQFF.

This clonotype was seen more than once but under ten times. A junction end diverges from the germline sequence, so it may reflect a read error. CDR3 protein: CASNLFGDGGFADTQYF. CDR3 DNA sequence: TGTGCCAGCAACTTATTCGGGGACGGGGGCTTTGCAGATACGCAGTATTTT. The gene calls are TRBV11-2 and TRBJ2-3; either TRBD1 or TRBD2 may supply D (6 bases each). The germline CDR1 and CDR2 sequences are SGHAT and FQNNGV. The CDR3 length is 17 residues.

This clonotype was recorded once. The V gene is TRBV3-1, the J gene TRBJ2-1; D is possibly TRBD1 or TRBD2 (6 bases each). CDR3 length equals 17 residues. The V and J ends lost 1 base and 0 bases respectively, with 13 bases between them. Germline V lookup: CDR1 LGHDT, CDR2 YNNKEL (reference sequence). The CDR3 loop is CASSQGLGGDSYNEQFF. CDR3 bases: TGTGCCAGCAGCCAAGGGTTGGGGGGCGACTCCTACAATGAGCAGTTCTTC.

This clonotype came up a few times. The chain carries TRBV19 and TRBJ1-1; the D gene is possibly TRBD1 (6 bases). The CDR3 is made up of 16 amino acids. V was clipped by 9 bases and J by 0 bases, with 20 bases between them. CDR1 and CDR2 (germline): LNHDA, SQIVND (reference sequence). This CDR3 reads CASGGVGDTLNTEAFF. In DNA form, the CDR3 reads TGTGCCAGCGGGGGTGTCGGGGACACTTTGAACACTGAAGCTTTCTTT. The complete variable domain, with remaining parts taken from reference TRBV19 and TRBJ1-1, reads DGGITQSPKYLFRKEGQNVTLSCEQNLNHDAMYWYRQDPGQGLRLIYYSQIVNDFQKGDIAEGYSVSREKKESFPLTVTSAQKNPTAFYLCASGGVGDTLNTEAFFGQGTRLTVV.

The chain uses TRBV29-1 and TRBJ1-5, with TRBD1 matching 11 bases. The J segment lost 7 bases and the V segment lost 4 bases, leaving 6 bases of the junction unmatched. This CDR3 spans 14 amino acids. From germline, CDR1 is SQVTM and CDR2 ANQGSEA. This CDR3 is CSVAGTGGSQPQHF. CDR3 sequence (DNA): TGCAGCGTTGCCGGGACAGGGGGGTCCCAGCCCCAGCATTTT.

In its sample, this clonotype was seen many times. The chain combines TRBV5-1 with TRBJ2-3; 7 positions match TRBD1. The CDR3 consists of 13 residues. V was pared by 4 bases and J by 4 bases, with 3 bases of the junction left unmatched. Germline values: CDR1 SGHRS, CDR2 YFSETQ. CDR3 amino acids: CASSQQGSDTQYF. CDR3 nucleotides: TGCGCCAGCAGCCAACAGGGGTCAGATACGCAGTATTTT.

As regards this clonotype: At one of its ends the junction is not consistent with the germline gene, which may arise from a read error. The chain employs TRBV7-9 and TRBJ2-7; 7 bases are a match to TRBD2. CDR3 size: 15 residues. CDR1 and CDR2 (germline): SEHNR, FQNEAQ (reference sequence). Here the CDR3 DNA reads TGTGCCGGCAGCTTATGGGTGATGGGGGGGAACGAGCAGTACTTC. Protein product: CAGSLWVMGGNEQYF. Filled out from reference TRBV7-9 and TRBJ2-7, the complete variable domain reads DTGVSQNPRHKITKRGQNVTFRCDPISEHNRLYWYRQTLGQGPEFLTYFQNEAQLEKSRLLSDRFSAERPKGSFSTLEIQRTEQGDSAMYLCAGSLWVMGGNEQYFGPGTRLTVT.

This clonotype was counted many times. This chain connects TRBV3-1 to TRBJ1-5; D unclear. Germline V gene sequence: CDR1 LGHDT, CDR2 YNNKEL (reference sequence). This CDR3 contains 14 residues. Trimming cost V 1 base and J 1 base, with 5 bases left between them. For the CDR3, the DNA is TGTGCCAGCAGCCAAGGTTGGAGCAATCAGCCCCAGCATTTT. Its protein is CASSQGWSNQPQHF.

This clonotype was recorded at least ten times. V is TRBV28 and J is TRBJ1-1; 7 nucleotides align to TRBD1. With 6 bases clipped from V and 10 bases from J, the junction kept 8 bases outside the gene matches. Germline V gives CDR1 MDHEN, CDR2 SYDVKM. The CDR3 totals 12 residues. CDR3 amino acids: CASSRGALGAFF. CDR3 DNA sequence: TGTGCCAGCAGCAGGGGGGCGCTGGGAGCTTTCTTT.

The chain is built from TRBV9 and TRBJ2-7; 15 positions agree with TRBD2. Germline values: CDR1 SGDLS, CDR2 YYNGEE. Germline trimming cut 4 bases from V and 3 bases from J; bases unmatched to any gene: 5. The CDR3 has 16 amino acids. The CDR3 region has the DNA TGTGCCAGCAGCCCCTGGACTAGCGGGAGGGACTACGAGCAGTACTTC. Its translation is CASSPWTSGRDYEQYF.

This clonotype was counted ten times or more. The CDR3 sequence: CASKLAFSGELFF. The CDR3 DNA sequence: TGTGCCAGCAAACTAGCGTTCTCAGGGGAGCTGTTTTTT. J is TRBJ2-2 and V is TRBV2; the match to TRBD2 covers 7 bases. CDR3 length equals 13 residues. Per germline, CDR1 SNHLY and CDR2 FYNNEI. The J segment lost 8 bases and the V segment lost 7 bases, leaving 7 bases of the junction unmatched.

This clonotype was counted ten times or more. The chain recombines TRBV11-2 with TRBJ1-2; the D is unclear. The CDR3 covers 15 residues. Looked up from germline, CDR1 is SGHAT and CDR2 is FQNNGV. V lost 4 bases and J 3 bases, leaving 15 bases between the germline ends. The CDR3 sequence: CASSSLRERHYGYTF. CDR3 DNA: TGTGCCAGCAGCTCCCTAAGGGAGAGACACTATGGCTACACCTTC.

On this clonotype itself: A single base separates this from a much larger clone, so it may be a read error. The rearrangement uses TRBV20-1 and TRBJ2-3; 7 nucleotides match TRBD2. V lost 5 bases to trimming and J lost 6 bases; unmatched junction nucleotides: 8. CDR3 size: 13 residues. Per germline, CDR1 DFQATT and CDR2 SNEGSKA (reference sequence). This chain's CDR3 is CSAAGASGDTQYF. The CDR3 DNA reads as TGCAGTGCTGCCGGGGCTAGCGGTGATACGCAGTATTTT.

The J gene is TRBJ1-1, the V gene TRBV7-2; D is ambiguous. The CDR3 contains 14 residues. The V gene lost 5 bases and the J gene lost 0 bases, with 10 bases spanning the gap. Germline CDR1 and CDR2: SGHTA and FQGNSA. The CDR3: CASSREILNTEAFF. The CDR3 coding sequence is TGTGCCAGCAGCCGAGAGATATTGAACACTGAAGCTTTCTTT. Combining the CDR3 with reference TRBV7-2 and TRBJ1-1 gives the whole variable domain GAGVSQSPSNKVTEKGKDVELRCDPISGHTALYWYRQSLGQGLEFLIYFQGNSAPDKSGLPSDRFSAERTGGSVSTLTIQRTQQEDSAVYLCASSREILNTEAFFGQGTRLTVV.

This clonotype was counted ten times or more. CDR3 nucleotide sequence: TGTGCCAGCAGCCAATGGAGCGGGAGACTTTGGGAGACCCAGTACTTC. Its translation: CASSQWSGRLWETQYF. The chain links TRBV14 to TRBJ2-5; 8 bases line up with TRBD2. The V segment lost 2 bases and the J segment 5 bases; nucleotides outside the gene matches: 10. The CDR3 contains 16 residues. Per the germline V gene, CDR1 is SGHDN and CDR2 is FVKESK.

This clonotype was seen repeatedly, ten times or more. The chain combines TRBV20-1 with TRBJ2-7; tentative D call: TRBD1 (6 bases). The V end was cut by 1 base, the J end by 0 bases, with 10 bases between. In germline, CDR1 is DFQATT, CDR2 SNEGSKA (reference sequence). The CDR3 covers 14 residues. CDR3: CSARGTGSSYEQYF. Here the CDR3 DNA reads TGCAGTGCTAGAGGAACAGGGAGCTCCTACGAGCAGTACTTC.

At least ten counts were recorded for this clonotype. The genes are TRBV6-1 and TRBJ1-2, with D maybe TRBD1 (6 bases). The CDR3 length is 13 residues. Germline lookup yields CDR1 MNHNS and CDR2 SASEGT. V was trimmed by 8 bases and J by 6 bases, leaving 16 bases between them. CDR3 region: CASRQALGDGYTF. The CDR3 nucleotides are TGTGCCAGCCGACAGGCCCTAGGAGATGGCTACACCTTC.

This clonotype was observed at least ten times. This sequence joins TRBV2 and TRBJ2-7, with no clear D. V was cut by 6 bases and J by 4 bases, with 7 bases left in between. The CDR3 is 11 residues long. CDR1 and CDR2 from the germline V gene are SNHLY and FYNNEI. The CDR3 is CASSRVYEQYF. The CDR3 DNA is TGTGCCAGCAGCCGTGTTTACGAGCAGTACTTC.